A single sample is the source of the 27 T cell receptor beta chains below, sequenced in a study of human T cells and chemical hapten exposure. Described time point: pre-sensitization, week 0. Documented treatment: therapeutic diphenylcyclopropenone sensitization with weekly scalp DPC. TCRdb ran MiXCR on the RACE reads and lists one entry per CDR3 protein. The top ten hold 2.5% to 4% of the sample, which has 85,000 to 100,000 distinct CDR3 sequences, 9.5% to 14% seen once. The sample was whole blood, taken in connection with sensitization to the hapten diphenylcyclopropenone (DPC). These receptors all come from a woman aged 55-69 years with alopecia areata. Some clones in this sample may be carry-over from other donors' samples.

The chain has TRBV18 and TRBJ1-5; D remains unclear. Germline CDR1 and CDR2: KGHSH and LQKENI. CDR3 length: 16 residues. V dropped 0 bases and J dropped 0 bases, with 9 bases sitting between them. CDR3 protein: CASSPPRQYSNQPQHF. CDR3 nucleotides: TGTGCCAGCTCACCACCGCGGCAGTATAGCAATCAGCCCCAGCATTTT.

This clonotype was recorded many times. CDR3 sequence (DNA): TGTGCCAGCAGAGGGATTGAGAGGGGGTGGGATACGCAGTATTTT. Translating gives CASRGIERGWDTQYF. The chain couples TRBV5-4 to TRBJ2-3; possibly TRBD1 for D (6 bases). Germline lookup yields CDR1 SGHNT and CDR2 YYREEE (reference sequence). Trimming stripped 5 bases from V and 6 bases from J, with 19 bases between. The CDR3 is 15 amino acids.

V and J are TRBV7-2 and TRBJ2-1; a possible D gene is TRBD2 (5 bases). V was shortened by 5 bases and J by 8 bases, with 16 bases between the two germline ends. The germline V gene encodes CDR1 SGHTA and CDR2 FQGNSA. The CDR3 is 14 residues long. CDR3 sequence: CASSPALGSDEQFF. CDR3 DNA sequence: TGTGCCAGCAGCCCCGCCCTTGGTAGCGATGAGCAGTTCTTC.

Many counts were recorded for this clonotype. The rearrangement links TRBV13 to TRBJ2-7, with 13 bases matching TRBD2. With 5 bases clipped from V and 0 bases from J, the junction kept 13 bases outside the gene matches. Germline values: CDR1 PRHDT, CDR2 FYEKMQ (reference sequence). This CDR3 is 19 amino acids long. This CDR3 is CASSHQGLAGAPSSYEQYF. For the CDR3, the DNA is TGTGCCAGCAGCCACCAAGGACTAGCGGGGGCCCCTTCCTCCTACGAGCAGTACTTC.

This clonotype came up many times. The J gene is TRBJ1-2, the V gene TRBV7-9; D is undetermined. The CDR3 has 15 residues. Germline V CDR1 and CDR2: SEHNR, FQNEAQ (reference sequence). V lost 2 bases, J lost 4 bases, and 14 bases lay in between. CDR3 coding DNA: TGTGCCAGCAGCTTATCAGGAGGAGGTGTCTATGGCTACACCTTC. It codes for CASSLSGGGVYGYTF.

As for this clonotype: Germline and junction disagree at one end, which may indicate a read error. The chain links TRBV6-5 to TRBJ1-6; perhaps TRBD1 as D (6 bases). This CDR3 contains 17 residues. The germline V gene has CDR1 MNHEY and CDR2 SVGAGI. As DNA, the CDR3 is TGTGCCAGCAGTTACCTACCGGACAGCTCCAATAATTCACCCCTCCACTTT. Its translation is CASSYLPDSSNNSPLHF.

This clonotype was seen many times. V usage is TRBV6-1 and J usage is TRBJ1-1; D is undetermined. CDR1 is MNHNS and CDR2 is SASEGT in the germline V gene. This CDR3 has 14 residues. The V end lost 1 base, the J end lost 0 bases, and 6 bases lay between the germline ends. The CDR3 sequence: CASSEVGMNTEAFF. DNA of the CDR3: TGTGCCAGCAGTGAAGTTGGCATGAACACTGAAGCTTTCTTT.

This clonotype showed up many times. CDR3 sequence: CASSEVAGDTGELFF. The CDR3, as DNA: TGTGCCAGCAGTGAAGTAGCGGGGGACACCGGGGAGCTGTTTTTT. The chain employs TRBV2 and TRBJ2-2; 9 nucleotides match TRBD2. The CDR3 extends over 15 amino acids. V lost 1 base and J lost 3; bases outside the gene matches: 0. Per the germline V gene, CDR1 is SNHLY and CDR2 is FYNNEI.

This clonotype appeared many times. The V and J genes are TRBV5-1 and TRBJ2-2, with a tentative D call TRBD2 (5 bases). The CDR3 contains 15 residues. The ends were cut back, 3 bases at V and 2 bases at J, with 11 bases in the middle. Germline CDR1 is SGHRS and CDR2 is YFSETQ. The CDR3 protein is CASSSRVTNTGELFF. The DNA of the CDR3 is TGCGCCAGCAGCTCGAGGGTAACCAACACCGGGGAGCTGTTTTTT.

The chain carries TRBV4-1 and TRBJ2-7; 7 bases are shared with TRBD1. Trimming removed 0 bases from V and 4 bases from J; junction bases left unmatched: 18. Germline CDR1 reads MGHRA; CDR2 reads YSYEKL. CDR3 size: 19 residues. Here the CDR3 reads CASSQDHETGRSWSYEQYF. The CDR3 nucleotides read TGCGCCAGCAGCCAAGATCATGAGACAGGGCGTTCTTGGTCATACGAGCAGTACTTC.

In its sample, this clonotype was seen a few times. The chain links TRBV20-1 to TRBJ1-4; 12 positions match TRBD1. J gave up 0 bases and V 6 bases, and 8 bases lay outside the gene matches. The CDR3 covers 17 residues. Germline V gives CDR1 DFQATT, CDR2 SNEGSKA (reference sequence). CDR3 sequence reads: CSASRDRGHTTNEKLFF. The DNA for the CDR3 is TGCAGTGCCAGCCGGGACAGGGGGCATACAACTAATGAAAAACTGTTTTTT.

The chain is built from TRBV7-9 and TRBJ1-5, with D possibly matching TRBD1 (6 bases). CDR1 is SEHNR, CDR2 FQNEAQ, per germline (reference sequence). This CDR3 spans 15 amino acids. Trimming stripped 4 bases from V and 0 bases from J, with 10 bases between. CDR3 in amino acids: CASSSGQSSNQPQHF. The CDR3 DNA reads TGTGCCAGCAGCTCAGGACAGTCTAGCAATCAGCCCCAGCATTTT.

This chain connects TRBV5-6 to TRBJ1-6; D remains unclear. The ends were cut back, 1 base at V and 10 bases at J, with 12 bases in the middle. Germline V gene sequence: CDR1 SGHDT, CDR2 YYEEEE. CDR3 length equals 14 residues. CDR3 in amino acids: CASSLSGGTSPLHF. CDR3 in DNA: TGTGCCAGCAGCTTGTCGGGAGGCACCTCACCCCTCCACTTT. Drawing the rest from reference TRBV5-6 and TRBJ1-6, the complete variable domain is DAGVTQSPTHLIKTRGQQVTLRCSPKSGHDTVSWYQQALGQGPQFIFQYYEEEERQRGNFPDRFSGHQFPNYSSELNVNALLLGDSALYLCASSLSGGTSPLHFGNGTRLTVT.

This clonotype was seen only a few times. The chain combines TRBV7-9 with TRBJ2-5; D might be TRBD1 (5 bases). The CDR3 is made up of 14 amino acids. Germline CDR1 reads SEHNR; CDR2 reads FQNEAQ (reference sequence). With 2 bases removed from V and 3 bases from J, the gap between germline ends came to 10 bases. CDR3 amino acids: CASSLRGREETQYF. In nucleotides, the CDR3 is TGTGCCAGCAGCTTAAGAGGCAGGGAAGAGACCCAGTACTTC.

In its sample, this clonotype was seen a few times. The V call is TRBV20-1, the J call TRBJ1-4; D not certain. The CDR3 has 12 residues. Between the trimmed V and J ends, which lost 1 base and 8 bases, there was a span of 8 bases. Germline assignment: CDR1 DFQATT and CDR2 SNEGSKA (reference sequence). Here the CDR3 reads CSARGQEEKLFF. As DNA, the CDR3 is TGCAGTGCTAGAGGGCAAGAAGAAAAACTGTTTTTT.

This rearrangement joins TRBV6-1 to TRBJ2-5; D gene uncertain. Trimming left V 3 bases short and J 1 base short, with 9 bases between. Germline V gene data show CDR1 as MNHNS and CDR2 as SASEGT. CDR3 length: 14 residues. The CDR3 region is CASSELRIQETQYF. In DNA form, the CDR3 reads TGTGCCAGCAGTGAGTTACGGATCCAAGAGACCCAGTACTTC.

This clonotype was counted ten times or more. The V call is TRBV6-6, the J call TRBJ2-2; 7 nucleotides line up with TRBD2. V gave up 7 bases and J gave up 1 base; unmatched junction bases: 12. Germline V gene data show CDR1 as MNHNY and CDR2 as SVGAGI (reference sequence). CDR3 length equals 17 residues. Written as DNA, the CDR3 is TGTGCCAGCACCGACTGGAGCGGGGTCAAGAACACCGGGGAGCTGTTTTTT. It encodes CASTDWSGVKNTGELFF.

This clonotype was counted at least ten times. The chain carries TRBV15 and TRBJ1-2, with 7 nucleotides matching TRBD1. CDR3 length equals 14 residues. Germline CDR1 is LNHNV and CDR2 is YYDKDF (reference sequence). The V and J ends lost 3 bases and 8 bases, in that order; junction bases with no gene match: 9. CDR3 protein: CATSSRTTGIGYTF. CDR3 nucleotide sequence: TGTGCCACCAGCAGCCGAACGACAGGGATAGGCTACACCTTC.

A few counts support this clonotype. The genes are TRBV7-6 and TRBJ2-3; tentative D call: TRBD1 (5 bases). CDR1 SGHVS and CDR2 FNYEAQ come from the germline V gene. The V end was cut by 5 bases, the J end by 5 bases, with 14 bases between. The CDR3 consists of 14 residues. The CDR3 is CASSPRPQGDTQYF. The CDR3 bases are TGTGCCAGCAGCCCAAGGCCGCAGGGAGATACGCAGTATTTT.

At least ten counts were recorded for this clonotype. This chain uses TRBV2 with TRBJ1-4; 7 bases are shared with TRBD1. The length of the CDR3 is 15 residues. Germline CDR1 reads SNHLY; CDR2 reads FYNNEI. V was pared by 2 bases and J by 6 bases, with 6 bases of the junction left unmatched. The DNA of the CDR3 is TGTGCCAGCAGTGAACTGGGACAGTCGGATGAAAAACTGTTTTTT. As protein: CASSELGQSDEKLFF.

This chain connects TRBV29-1 to TRBJ2-2; maybe TRBD2 (6 bases). Per germline, CDR1 SQVTM and CDR2 ANQGSEA. This CDR3 is built from 15 residues. V lost 4 bases to trimming and J lost 1 base, with 13 bases between them. The CDR3 DNA is TGCAGCGTTGTACCCTCGGGACTGAACACCGGGGAGCTGTTTTTT. Residues: CSVVPSGLNTGELFF.

The rearrangement joins TRBV7-9 to TRBJ1-1; D is possibly TRBD1 (6 bases). Germline V gene data show CDR1 as SEHNR and CDR2 as FQNEAQ (reference sequence). The CDR3 consists of 17 residues. Trimming took 5 bases from V and 1 from J, leaving 20 bases between them. The CDR3 sequence: CASSQDRSRFQNTEAFF. CDR3 DNA: TGTGCCAGCAGCCAAGACAGGAGTCGGTTCCAGAACACTGAAGCTTTCTTT. Full variable domain (rest looked up from reference TRBV7-9 and TRBJ1-1): DTGVSQNPRHKITKRGQNVTFRCDPISEHNRLYWYRQTLGQGPEFLTYFQNEAQLEKSRLLSDRFSAERPKGSFSTLEIQRTEQGDSAMYLCASSQDRSRFQNTEAFFGQGTRLTVV.

The V and J genes are TRBV12-3 or TRBV12-4 and TRBJ1-2; 9 nucleotides match TRBD1. J gave up 6 bases and V 5 bases, and 16 bases lay outside the gene matches. The CDR3 sequence is 17 residues long. DNA for the CDR3: TGTGCCAGCAGTCCCCAACTCTACGGACAGGGGCCCAATGGCTACACCTTC. Translated, it gives CASSPQLYGQGPNGYTF.

This clonotype occurred a few times. The J gene is TRBJ2-7, the V gene TRBV5-1, with D unclear. There are 15 residues in the CDR3. Per the germline V gene, CDR1 is SGHRS and CDR2 is YFSETQ. Trimming cost V 0 bases and J 5 bases, with 15 bases left between them. CDR3 bases: TGCGCCAGCAGCTTGGAGCCAGGAACCCCTCACGAGCAGTACTTC. This translates into CASSLEPGTPHEQYF.

This clonotype appeared a few times. This chain uses TRBV6-1 with TRBJ2-5; weak D call: TRBD2 (7 bases). CDR3 size: 16 residues. Trimming left V 4 bases short and J 4 bases short, with 19 bases between. From germline, CDR1 is MNHNS and CDR2 SASEGT. The CDR3 region is CASSASGGGASETQYF. In nucleotides, the CDR3 is TGTGCCAGCAGTGCTAGCGGAGGGGGGGCGTCAGAGACCCAGTACTTC.

The V and J genes are TRBV12-3 or TRBV12-4 and TRBJ2-4; 7 bases line up with TRBD1. The CDR3 loop spans 14 amino acids. Germline trimming cut 3 bases from V and 7 bases from J; bases unmatched to any gene: 6. The CDR3 DNA follows: TGTGCCAGCAGTTTGGGACAGAGCCTCAACATTCAGTACTTC. Protein: CASSLGQSLNIQYF.

This clonotype showed up just a few times. The rearrangement joins TRBV20-1 to TRBJ2-5, with D maybe TRBD2 (7 bases). This CDR3 has 12 amino acids. Per the germline V gene, CDR1 is DFQATT and CDR2 is SNEGSKA (reference sequence). The CDR3 region is CSLGGPAETQYF. The CDR3 DNA is TGCAGCCTGGGGGGGCCTGCAGAGACCCAGTACTTC.